The clone carrying this TCR beta chain appeared a few times. Its antigen is not known. This CDR3 contains 13 residues. Trimming took 4 bases from V and 9 from J, leaving 14 bases between them. The germline V gene encodes CDR1 LGHDT and CDR2 YNNKEL (reference sequence). TCRdb ran MiXCR on the 5' RACE reads and lists one entry per CDR3 protein. Among approximately 54,000 distinct CDR3 sequences, around 10% were seen once, and the ten largest hold 24%. These data come from a study of T-cell memory formation after mild COVID-19. Study-wide results and limits: Chiefly within CM and EM were the contracting CD4+ clones; CD8+ ones were within EMRA. Second-wave clones reaching peak frequency on day 37 lacked confirmed SARS-CoV-2 specificity. The study found balanced CD4/CD8 in clones contracting day 15 to 85 and a CD4+ lean in later expanders.

This TCR was recovered from a man aged 18 to 35 who had mild COVID-19 (a few samples of this study predate the infection). Cell type and time point are not known. The sequenced sample consisted of PBMCs or a T cell subset sorted from them (not recorded which). This sequence joins TRBV3-1 and TRBJ2-3; no definite D call. CDR3 amino acids: CASSPYETGTQYF. The CDR3 DNA sequence: TGTGCCAGCAGCCCATACGAGACCGGGACGCAGTATTTT.